The T cell receptor beta chain under discussion was sequenced for a study of cytomegalovirus exposure and HLA in healthy donors. Germline V gene data show CDR1 as MNHNS and CDR2 as SASEGT. V gave up 5 bases and J gave up 1 base, with 13 bases separating them. This CDR3 has 15 residues. The PCR made use of 60 Vbeta and 13 Jbeta primers. Sequenced by immunoSEQ multiplex PCR; TCRdb stores in-frame clones only, minus some. This sample has some 150,000 clones, with 70% to 80% found just once. The sample consisted of PBMCs. This receptor was identified in a female donor in good health and CMV-seronegative. The gene calls are TRBV6-1 and TRBJ2-3, with D possibly matching TRBD2 (6 bases). This CDR3 reads CASSFGVAGTDTQYF. Here the CDR3 DNA reads TGTGCCAGCAGTTTCGGGGTAGCGGGCACAGATACGCAGTATTTT.